This section outlines one TCR beta chain sequence together with its context. The data were obtained in a study of healthy donors' naive CD4 and CD8 T cells. Starting from approximately 500 ng of total RNA, TCR libraries were made with linear amplification. In TCRdb, the reads were re-called with MiXCR into one record per CDR3 protein. In the table there are about 200,000 distinct CDR3 sequences, about 76% of which are singletons. Germline V gene data show CDR1 as MNHEY and CDR2 as SVGEGT. CDR3 length equals 17 residues. With V trimmed by 2 bases and J by 7 bases, 16 bases remained unmatched. The receptor was derived from a pool of human donors in good health; the sample pools cells from several healthy donors. The chain couples TRBV6-2 or TRBV6-3 to TRBJ1-1, with TRBD1 matching 7 bases. The specimen sequenced was naive CD4+ and CD8+ T cells sorted from blood, pooled from several donors. The CDR3 DNA reads as TGTGCCAGCAGTTACCTCAAACCCCGACAGGGATCTTTTGAAGCTTTCTTT. This codes for CASSYLKPRQGSFEAFF.